This record covers a single T cell receptor beta chain. What it binds is unknown. The sample is drawn from a study of OX40 agonist ivuxolimab in advanced cancers. The overall study: Hepatocellular carcinoma, melanoma, renal cell or head and neck cancer occurred in dose-escalation patients. Eligibility rules accepted prior anti-PD-1, anti-PD-L1 or anti-CTLA-4 therapy, and roughly 42% had some. Study-level results: At 0.1 to 3.0 mg/kg and by week 6, CD4+ and CD8+ T cells in the blood had expanded clonally. Antigen specificity was not determined for the expanded peripheral T cells.

This table comes from immunoSEQ multiplex PCR, and its TCRdb copy is limited to in-frame clones, with some not included. The data show tens of thousands of clones, with roughly 90% seen just once and 0.75% to 1% held by the top ten. Germline loops: CDR1 MNHEY, CDR2 SVGAGI. The CDR3 covers 14 residues. V was trimmed by 2 bases and J by 3 bases, leaving 10 bases between them. The source material was CD4+ or CD8+ T cells sorted from blood, sampled in a trial of the OX40 agonist ivuxolimab. The chain couples TRBV6-5 to TRBJ1-1, with D unclear. This TCR was recovered from an adult with an advanced solid tumor such as melanoma, head and neck, liver or kidney cancer. DNA of the CDR3: TGTGCCAGCAGTTACGCCGGGTTGGACACTGAAGCTTTCTTT. This sequence encodes CASSYAGLDTEAFF.